This entry concerns a single T cell receptor beta chain. This clonotype was counted ten times or more. Its cognate antigen has yet to be identified. No qualities accompany the bases; no much larger clone lies one base away. Libraries came from multiplex PCR. The sequencing machine was an Illumina HiSeq 4000. iRepertoire HTBI primers and Arm-PCR amplification of CDR3 regions were used to construct TCR beta libraries. Before sequencing, the PCR products underwent gel purification. The authors' analysis ran thus. Gene usage analysis of CDR3 amino acid clonotypes used the 62 TRBV and some 15 TRBJ segments found across samples. COPE and FqMerger were used to merge the filtered high-quality paired reads into contigs. BLAST was used to align contigs to the IMGT TRBV, TRBD and TRBJ reference genes, and CDR3 was defined following IMGT. Highly expanded clones were defined as clonotypes with a frequency above 0.1%. Shannon entropy was used to measure repertoire diversity, and the Gini coefficient was used to measure V-J evenness. Public clonotypes were defined as clonotypes shared by more than one individual. Through fastp at Q25 and MiXCR, TCRdb rebuilt clones from the public reads, retaining in-frame beta chains. Each CDR3 protein gets just one entry, which takes the most common genes and DNA from the rows behind it. The V and J calls shown here were made by TCRdb, not taken from the authors' results. Recorded for this sample are 350,000 to 550,000 distinct CDR3 sequences; around 15% of them occurred a single time. The ten largest clones capture approximately 17% of the sample.

This entry belongs to a study of regulatory T cells in long-lasting Graves disease (dated by TCRdb to 2020 to 2023). Describing the broader study: Antithyroid drugs had been taken for less than 3 months by newly diagnosed Graves' disease patients. A total of roughly 35 samples underwent TCR sequencing: some 13 from persistent and approximately 20 from newly diagnosed Graves' disease patients. The study was registered as a clinical trial and conducted in China. Persistent Graves' disease patients were compared with newly diagnosed Graves' disease patients by peripheral blood TCR sequencing and RNA sequencing. What the study reported, not specific to this receptor: More public clonotypes were shared among persistent patients (2,741) than among newly diagnosed patients (roughly 960). Only peripheral blood was studied, because thyroid tissue, the primary lesion, was inaccessible. Only the TCR beta chain was sequenced and analyzed. Compared with newly diagnosed patients, patients with persistent Graves' disease had lower TCR Shannon entropy and fewer highly expanded clones, which suggests clonal expansion. As a limitation, the authors acknowledged that the small sample size may reduce accuracy. Persistent disease showed preferential use of TRBV28, TRBJ1-2 and TRBJ2-5, whereas newly diagnosed disease favored TRBV20-1 and TRBJ2-1.

Trimming removed 5 bases from V and 4 bases from J; the gene matches leave 1 base unexplained. The CDR3 starts with the cysteine, ends with the phenylalanine, and has 14 residues. Here the CDR3 DNA is all that survives: 42 bases in frame from base 1. CDR1 SGHAT and CDR2 FQNNGV are derived from the germline V gene. The time point label, as the study defines it: newly diagnosed GD, antithyroid drugs for less than 3 months. For both TCR sequencing and RNA sequencing, RNA was extracted from PBMCs in TRIzol. The diagnosis of Graves' disease was made according to American Thyroid Association guidelines. Patients were recruited from an endocrinology department in Xi'an, China. Each patient gave 7 to 9.5 milliliters of peripheral blood, collected in an EDTA anticoagulant tube. Ficoll Paque Plus density gradient separation was used to isolate PBMCs, and no further T cell sorting was performed. An Agilent 2100 Bioanalyzer and agarose gel were used to check RNA quality, and a NanoDrop 2000 was used to measure RNA concentration.

The same data also contributed to another study, on T cells in Graves' hyperthyroidism and ophthalmopathy. From that second study: Stable Graves' hyperthyroidism was defined as the absence of progression to ophthalmopathy over 18 months of follow-up. Hyperthyroidism patients were newly diagnosed, with disease duration under 2 months, and aged 18 to 65 years. Any patient with an uncontrolled infection, another autoimmune disease, pregnancy or lactation was excluded. Diagnoses relied on clinical symptoms, serum thyroxine and TRAb, thyroid ultrasound and orbital computed tomography. A first-round RT-PCR of the TCR CDR3 used the HTBI primer set with the Qiagen OneStep RT-PCR kit. Most expanded thyroid clonotypes (frequency above 0.001) were also detected in blood, a finding suggesting that blood repertoires may reflect thyroid immune responses. A model built on a 13 V-J signature distinguished ophthalmopathy from stable hyperthyroidism, reaching about 88% sensitivity and 81.08% specificity in cross-validation and 80%/75% in testing. In validation, the model predicted progression to ophthalmopathy a median of roughly six months before onset, with over 60% sensitivity and nearly 75% specificity. TCR V-J signatures able to tell the groups apart were searched for in a discovery cohort of 90 to 100 patients, of whom 43 had Graves' ophthalmopathy and more than 55 had stable Graves' hyperthyroidism. An independent validation cohort of about 20 hyperthyroidism patients and 15 or so patients who later progressed to ophthalmopathy tested prospective prediction of ophthalmopathy. For training and testing, the 100 or so patients in the discovery cohort were randomly divided in a 7:3 ratio. The study also compared thyroid tissue and blood T-cell repertoires from about 6 Graves' hyperthyroidism patients. Once sampling was done, hyperthyroidism patients were given methimazole at a starting dose of 30 mg daily, whereas ophthalmopathy patients were given high-dose intravenous methylprednisolone. The libraries were constructed in a second round of multiplex PCR and then size-selected and purified. The libraries were sequenced on an Illumina HiSeq2000 using paired-end 100 bp reads. SOAPnuke was used to process the raw data, throwing out any read that contained adapters or uncalled bases, had a mean Phred below 15, or lacked an exact constant-primer or identifier match. High-quality paired reads were merged with COPE v1.2.5, and unique nucleotide sequences were defined as clonotypes. MiTCR v1.1 was used to align clonotypes to the IMGT TRBV, TRBD and TRBJ reference segments. The analysis was restricted to V-J combinations with a frequency above 0.0001, which together covered 99.2% of the repertoires. A TCS score was defined as the ratio between F50 (clonal expansion) and ExV (chaos), using BLOSUM62-based TCRdist between CDR3 peptides within each V-J. Welch's t-statistics and random forest reduced 514 V-J features to some 14, which were used in a naive Bayes classifier (R e1071). No statistical method was used to set the sample size in advance, and investigators knew the group allocation. The paper reports TCR Vbeta CDR3 sequencing of roughly 140 peripheral blood samples: 40 to 45 ophthalmopathy, roughly 80 hyperthyroidism and around 17 progressor patients.

The rearrangement combines TRBV11-2 with TRBJ2-2, and 10 bases in between align with TRBD1. The input for sequencing was peripheral blood mononuclear cells (PBMCs), taken at new diagnosis, from a patient treated with antithyroid drugs. This receptor was identified in a woman aged 50 to 65 with Graves disease. Donor details come from another sample of the same person, matched by shared clones. The CDR3 region has the sequence CASSRQGATGELFF. The nucleotide sequence reads TGTGCCAGCAGCCGACAGGGGGCCACCGGGGAGCTGTTTTTT.